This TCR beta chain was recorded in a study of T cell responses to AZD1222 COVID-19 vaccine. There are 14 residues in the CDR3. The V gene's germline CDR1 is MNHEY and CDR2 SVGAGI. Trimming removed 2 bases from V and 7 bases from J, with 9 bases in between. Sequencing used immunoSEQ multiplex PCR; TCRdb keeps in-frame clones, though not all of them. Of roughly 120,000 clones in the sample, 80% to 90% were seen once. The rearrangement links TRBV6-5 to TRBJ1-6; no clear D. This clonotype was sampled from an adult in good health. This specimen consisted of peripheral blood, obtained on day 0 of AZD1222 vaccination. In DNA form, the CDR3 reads TGTGCCAGCAGTTACGGCAGAAAGAATTCACCCCTCCACTTT. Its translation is CASSYGRKNSPLHF.